The 10 T cell receptor beta chains given below trace back to one sample, sequenced in a study of cytomegalovirus exposure and HLA in healthy donors. The data were produced by immunoSEQ multiplex PCR, yet TCRdb's version contains in-frame clones alone and is incomplete. The sample holds more than 300,000 clones; roughly 89% are singletons and the top ten take more than 0.8%. The source material was PBMCs. These receptors all stem from a woman in her late teens or twenties in good health and CMV-seronegative.

The CDR3 region has the DNA TGCGCCAGCAGGACAGGGGACGCGCACAATGAGCAGTTCTTC. It encodes CASRTGDAHNEQFF. The chain employs TRBV5-1 and TRBJ2-1; 8 bases fit TRBD1. The CDR3 totals 14 residues. With 5 bases clipped from V and 5 bases from J, the junction kept 6 bases outside the gene matches. CDR1 SGHRS and CDR2 YFSETQ come from the germline V gene.

The rearrangement joins TRBV11-2 to TRBJ2-7; 14 nucleotides match TRBD2. Germline CDR1 SGHAT, CDR2 FQNNGV. The CDR3 sequence is 19 residues long. Unmatched junction bases numbered 13, after V lost 1 base and J lost 5 bases. CDR3 sequence (DNA): TGTGCCAGCAGCTTAGCTAACCCGACTAGCGGGAGGGCCGGAGACGAGCAGTACTTC. It is translated as CASSLANPTSGRAGDEQYF.

This chain uses TRBV19 with TRBJ1-2; D is possibly TRBD1 (6 bases). This CDR3 is 13 amino acids long. V was trimmed by 7 bases and J by 5 bases, leaving 14 bases between them. CDR1 and CDR2 (germline): LNHDA, SQIVND (reference sequence). CDR3 DNA: TGTGCCAGTATGGAAGGGGGAGGGTATGGCTACACCTTC. Translating gives CASMEGGGYGYTF.

The chain employs TRBV5-1 and TRBJ2-7; D not certain. The CDR3 totals 14 residues. Germline V gives CDR1 SGHRS, CDR2 YFSETQ. Trimming removed 0 bases at V and 6 bases at J, with 13 bases between. The CDR3 protein is CASSLDLTPREQYF. CDR3 DNA sequence: TGCGCCAGCAGCTTGGATCTCACACCCCGCGAGCAGTACTTC.

This clone was seen once. The rearrangement links TRBV4-1 to TRBJ2-1; D is ambiguous. The CDR3 length is 12 residues. Germline assignment: CDR1 MGHRA and CDR2 YSYEKL. V was shortened by 5 bases and J by 5 bases, with 7 bases between the two germline ends. CDR3 bases: TGCGCCAGCAGCTCCCTAGACAATGAGCAGTTCTTC. Residues: CASSSLDNEQFF.

The V gene is TRBV5-8, the J gene TRBJ2-7; D might be TRBD2 (6 bases). V lost 2 bases and J 4 bases, leaving 16 bases between the germline ends. Looked up from germline, CDR1 is SGHTS and CDR2 is YDEGEE. The CDR3 is 15 residues long. The CDR3 here is CASSFGGSRGYEQYF. CDR3 nucleotides: TGTGCCAGCAGCTTTGGCGGGTCCCGGGGGTACGAGCAGTACTTC.

This chain uses TRBV6-5 with TRBJ2-3; weak D call: TRBD1 (5 bases). Germline V CDR1 and CDR2: MNHEY, SVGAGI. The CDR3 runs to 13 residues. V was cut by 6 bases and J by 2 bases, with 9 bases left in between. In DNA form, the CDR3 reads TGTGCCAGCAGAGACAGTGCCACAGATACGCAGTATTTT. It is translated as CASRDSATDTQYF.

This clone was picked up one time. Written as DNA, the CDR3 is TGCGCCAGCGCAGGAGACAGGGACTGGGAGACCCAGTACTTC. Translation gives CASAGDRDWETQYF. The rearrangement joins TRBV5-1 to TRBJ2-5; possibly TRBD1 for D (7 bases). CDR1 and CDR2 (germline): SGHRS, YFSETQ. This CDR3 has 14 residues. V was clipped by 7 bases and J by 5 bases, with 18 bases between them.

The genes are TRBV4-2 and TRBJ2-7, with 7 bases that match TRBD1. The length of the CDR3 is 15 residues. Germline V gives CDR1 LGHNA, CDR2 YNFKEQ. V lost 3 bases to trimming and J lost 4 bases; unmatched junction nucleotides: 9. CDR3 coding DNA: TGTGCCAGCAGCCAGGAAGGGCAGGGGGAATACGAGCAGTACTTC. It encodes CASSQEGQGEYEQYF.

This clone was detected only a few times. The chain recombines TRBV18 with TRBJ1-1, with no clear D. Looked up from germline, CDR1 is KGHSH and CDR2 is LQKENI. The V end was cut by 5 bases, the J end by 1 base, with 8 bases between. CDR3 length: 13 amino acids. CDR3 coding DNA: TGTGCCAGCTCAAAACTCGAGAACACTGAAGCTTTCTTT. Translating gives CASSKLENTEAFF.